This T cell receptor (beta chain) appears in the sequencing data of a study of blood T cell repertoires in COVID-19. This clone has a handful of counts. Researchers sorted participants into cohorts using their self-reported clinical history. Those designated as exposed participants met a COVID-19 case within 2 weeks before study entry. Profiled with immunoSEQ multiplex PCR; TCRdb holds only in-frame clones, not every one. The sample carries roughly 230,000 clones, around 83% recorded once. From germline, CDR1 is MNHEY and CDR2 SMNVEV (reference sequence). CDR3 length: 13 amino acids. Trimming stripped 2 bases from V and 5 bases from J, with 7 bases between.

The material sequenced was PBMCs or T cells enriched from blood (not recorded which). V is TRBV27 and J is TRBJ1-5, with D possibly TRBD1 on 6 matching bases. The clonotype was recovered from a woman aged 45-59 years who had been exposed to COVID-19. This CDR3 is CASSLRGYQPQHF. CDR3 DNA sequence: TGTGCCAGCAGTTTAAGGGGGTATCAGCCCCAGCATTTT.